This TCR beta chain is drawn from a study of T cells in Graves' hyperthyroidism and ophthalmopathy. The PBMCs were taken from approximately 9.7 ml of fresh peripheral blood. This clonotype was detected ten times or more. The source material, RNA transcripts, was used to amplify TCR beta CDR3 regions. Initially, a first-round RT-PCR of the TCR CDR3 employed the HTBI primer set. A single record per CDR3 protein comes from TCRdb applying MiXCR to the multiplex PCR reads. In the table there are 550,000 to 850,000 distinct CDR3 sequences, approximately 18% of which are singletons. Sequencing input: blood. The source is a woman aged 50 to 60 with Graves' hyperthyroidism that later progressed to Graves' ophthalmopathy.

In DNA form, the CDR3 reads TGCGCCAGCAGCACCCAGGGTTGGGGAATCAATGAGCAGTTCTTC. The encoded protein is CASSTQGWGINEQFF. The V gene is TRBV5-1, the J gene TRBJ2-1, with D maybe TRBD1 (5 bases). The CDR3 has 15 amino acids. Germline CDR1 SGHRS, CDR2 YFSETQ. Trimming cost V 4 bases and J 6 bases, with 17 bases left between them.